These 5 T cell receptor beta chains were all obtained from the same sample, sequenced in a study of blood T cell repertoires in COVID-19 (dated by TCRdb to between 2020 and 2021). Libraries came from the immunoSEQ multiplex PCR assay. TCRdb obtained this table from immuneACCESS and retained in-frame rearrangements with V and J assigned. These tables miss some clones; where compared with another copy, unresolved V genes account for less than half of the shortfall, and the remainder is unexplained. The sample yields about 41,000 clones; around 82% were counted once. The top ten hold around 41% of the sample. The sequenced material came from peripheral blood. The receptors originated from a woman older than 75 with active or convalescent COVID-19.

This clone was seen once. This chain joins TRBV19 and TRBJ2-7; 7 positions agree with TRBD1. Germline V CDR1 and CDR2: LNHDA, SQIVND (reference sequence). CDR3 size: 14 residues. V gave up 9 bases and J gave up 5 bases; unmatched junction bases: 13. The CDR3 nucleotides read TGTGCCAGCAAGACAGGGTCCACCGGGAACGAGCAGTACTTC. Residues: CASKTGSTGNEQYF.

The chain has TRBV5-4 and TRBJ2-5; D gene uncertain. The V gene lost 3 bases and the J gene lost 2 bases, with 5 bases spanning the gap. Germline loops: CDR1 SGHNT, CDR2 YYREEE (reference sequence). This CDR3 has 12 amino acids. CDR3: CASSSQQETQYF. CDR3 nucleotide sequence: TGTGCCAGCAGCTCCCAGCAAGAGACCCAGTACTTC.

V usage is TRBV6-1 and J usage is TRBJ2-5, with 8 bases aligning to TRBD1. Germline V gene sequence: CDR1 MNHNS, CDR2 SASEGT. After removal of 1 base from V and 4 bases from J, the junction contained 2 bases not matched to a gene. The CDR3 sequence is 14 residues long. The CDR3 DNA reads as TGTGCCAGCAGTGAAGACAGGGGGAGAGAGACCCAGTACTTC. Translating it yields CASSEDRGRETQYF.

V is TRBV28 and J is TRBJ1-2, with TRBD1 matching 7 bases. Germline values: CDR1 MDHEN, CDR2 SYDVKM. The CDR3 loop spans 13 amino acids. V lost 6 bases, J lost 7 bases, and 8 bases stayed unmatched. The CDR3, as DNA: TGTGCCAGCAGATATGACAGGGATGGTGGCTACACCTTC. Its protein is CASRYDRDGGYTF.

The genes are TRBV5-4 and TRBJ2-7; a weak D match, TRBD2 (6 bases). Germline CDR1 reads SGHNT; CDR2 reads YYREEE (reference sequence). The V end lost 2 bases, the J end lost 5 bases, and 11 bases lay between the germline ends. CDR3 size: 13 residues. The CDR3 region has the DNA TGTGCCAGCAGCTTCCCCCCTAGCGACGAGCAGTACTTC. Protein product: CASSFPPSDEQYF.